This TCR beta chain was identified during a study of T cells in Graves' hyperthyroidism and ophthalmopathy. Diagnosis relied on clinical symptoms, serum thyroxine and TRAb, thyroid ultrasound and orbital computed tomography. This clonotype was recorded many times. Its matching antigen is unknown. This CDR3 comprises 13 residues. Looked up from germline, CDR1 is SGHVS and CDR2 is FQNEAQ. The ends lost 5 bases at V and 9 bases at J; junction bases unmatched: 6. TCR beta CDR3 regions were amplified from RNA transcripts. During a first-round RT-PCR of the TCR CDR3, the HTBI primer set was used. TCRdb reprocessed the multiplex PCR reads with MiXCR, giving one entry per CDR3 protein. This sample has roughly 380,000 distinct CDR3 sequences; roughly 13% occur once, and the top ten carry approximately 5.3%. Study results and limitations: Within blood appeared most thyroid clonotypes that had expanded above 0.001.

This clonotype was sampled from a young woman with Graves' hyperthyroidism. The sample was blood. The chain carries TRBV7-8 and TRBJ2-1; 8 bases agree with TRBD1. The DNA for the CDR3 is TGTGCCAGCAGCCCACGGACAGGGTTTGAGCAGTTCTTC. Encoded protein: CASSPRTGFEQFF.